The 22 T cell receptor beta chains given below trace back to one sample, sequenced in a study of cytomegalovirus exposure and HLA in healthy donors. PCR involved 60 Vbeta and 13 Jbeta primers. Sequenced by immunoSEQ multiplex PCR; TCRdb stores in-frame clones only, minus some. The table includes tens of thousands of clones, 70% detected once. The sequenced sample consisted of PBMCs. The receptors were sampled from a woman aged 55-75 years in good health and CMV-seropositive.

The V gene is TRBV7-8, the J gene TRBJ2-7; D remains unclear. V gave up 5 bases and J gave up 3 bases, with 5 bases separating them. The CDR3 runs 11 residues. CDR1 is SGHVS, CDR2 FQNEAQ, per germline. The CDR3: CASSPFYEQYF. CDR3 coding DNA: TGTGCCAGCAGCCCATTCTACGAGCAGTACTTC.

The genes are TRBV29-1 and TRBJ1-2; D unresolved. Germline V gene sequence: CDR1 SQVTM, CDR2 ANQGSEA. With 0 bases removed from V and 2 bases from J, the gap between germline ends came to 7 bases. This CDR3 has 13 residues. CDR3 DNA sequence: TGCAGCGTTGAAGATATCAGGAACTATGGCTACACCTTC. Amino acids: CSVEDIRNYGYTF.

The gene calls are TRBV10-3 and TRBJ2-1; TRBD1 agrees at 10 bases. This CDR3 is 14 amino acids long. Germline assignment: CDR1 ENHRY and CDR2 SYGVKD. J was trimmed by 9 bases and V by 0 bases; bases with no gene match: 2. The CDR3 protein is CAISESGQGPEQFF. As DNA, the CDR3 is TGTGCCATCAGTGAGTCGGGACAGGGGCCTGAGCAGTTCTTC.

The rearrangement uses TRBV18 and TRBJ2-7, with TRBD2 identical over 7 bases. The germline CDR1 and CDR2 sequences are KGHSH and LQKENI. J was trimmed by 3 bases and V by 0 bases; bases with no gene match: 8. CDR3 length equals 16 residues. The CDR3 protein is CASSPPGGGTHYEQYF. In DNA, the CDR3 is TGTGCCAGCTCACCACCGGGGGGGGGAACCCACTACGAGCAGTACTTC.

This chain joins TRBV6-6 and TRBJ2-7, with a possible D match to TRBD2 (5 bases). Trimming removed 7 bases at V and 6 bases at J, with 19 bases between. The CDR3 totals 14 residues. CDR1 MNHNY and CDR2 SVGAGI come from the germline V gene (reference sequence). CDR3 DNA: TGTGCCAGCACGTCAACTAGGTCCTTTTCCGAGCAGTACTTC. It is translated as CASTSTRSFSEQYF.

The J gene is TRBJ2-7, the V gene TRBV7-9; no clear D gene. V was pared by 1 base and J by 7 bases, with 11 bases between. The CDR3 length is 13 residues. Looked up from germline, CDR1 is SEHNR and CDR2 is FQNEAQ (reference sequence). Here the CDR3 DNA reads TGTGCCAGCAGCTTAGAGTCCAACAAAGAGCAGTACTTC. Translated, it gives CASSLESNKEQYF.

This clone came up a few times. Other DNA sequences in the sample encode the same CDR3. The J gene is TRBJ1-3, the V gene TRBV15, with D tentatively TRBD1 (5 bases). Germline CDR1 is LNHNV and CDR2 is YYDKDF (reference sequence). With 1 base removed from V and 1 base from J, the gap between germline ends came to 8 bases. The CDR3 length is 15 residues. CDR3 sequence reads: CATSRVGGSGNTIYF. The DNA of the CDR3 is TGTGCCACCAGCAGAGTGGGGGGGTCTGGAAACACCATATATTTT.

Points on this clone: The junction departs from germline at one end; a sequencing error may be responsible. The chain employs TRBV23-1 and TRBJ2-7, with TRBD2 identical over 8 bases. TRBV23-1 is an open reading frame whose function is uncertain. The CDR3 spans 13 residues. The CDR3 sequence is CARSPGLVVEQYF. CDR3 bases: TGCGCCAGGAGTCCGGGACTAGTCGTCGAGCAGTACTTC.

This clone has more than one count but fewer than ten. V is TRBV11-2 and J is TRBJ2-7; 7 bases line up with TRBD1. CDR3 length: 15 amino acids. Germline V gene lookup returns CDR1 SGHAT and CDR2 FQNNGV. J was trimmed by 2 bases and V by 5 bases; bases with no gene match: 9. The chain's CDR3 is CASSLTGLGTYEQYF. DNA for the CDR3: TGTGCCAGCAGCCTGACAGGGTTAGGGACCTACGAGCAGTACTTC.

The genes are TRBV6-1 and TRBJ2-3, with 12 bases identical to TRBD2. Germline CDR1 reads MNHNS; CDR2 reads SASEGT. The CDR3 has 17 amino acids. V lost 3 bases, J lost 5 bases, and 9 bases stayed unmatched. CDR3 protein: CASSERTSGVVRDTQYF. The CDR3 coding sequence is TGTGCCAGCAGTGAGAGGACTAGCGGGGTAGTTCGAGATACGCAGTATTTT.

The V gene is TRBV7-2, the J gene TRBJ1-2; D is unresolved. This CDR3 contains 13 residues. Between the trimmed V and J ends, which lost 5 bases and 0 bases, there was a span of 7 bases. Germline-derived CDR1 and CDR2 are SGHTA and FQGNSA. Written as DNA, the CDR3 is TGTGCCAGCAGCGAGGGCTCTAACTATGGCTACACCTTC. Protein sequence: CASSEGSNYGYTF.

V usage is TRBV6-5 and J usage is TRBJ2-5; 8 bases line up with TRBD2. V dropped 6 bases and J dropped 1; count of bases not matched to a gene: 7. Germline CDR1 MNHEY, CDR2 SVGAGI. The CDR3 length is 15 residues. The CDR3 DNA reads TGTGCCAGCAGCGCGGGCGGGGGGACCCAAGAGACCCAGTACTTC. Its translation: CASSAGGGTQETQYF.

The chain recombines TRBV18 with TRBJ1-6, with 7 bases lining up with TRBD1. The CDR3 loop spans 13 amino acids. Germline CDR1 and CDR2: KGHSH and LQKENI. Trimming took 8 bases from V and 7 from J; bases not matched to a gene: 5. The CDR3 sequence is CASRGDRNSPLHF. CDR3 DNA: TGTGCCAGCCGCGGGGACAGAAATTCACCCCTCCACTTT.

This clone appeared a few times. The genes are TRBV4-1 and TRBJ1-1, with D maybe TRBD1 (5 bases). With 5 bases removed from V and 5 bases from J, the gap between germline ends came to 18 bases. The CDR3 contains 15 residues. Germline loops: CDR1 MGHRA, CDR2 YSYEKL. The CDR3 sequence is CASSFGDSGETEAFF. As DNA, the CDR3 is TGCGCCAGCAGCTTCGGTGACTCGGGGGAAACTGAAGCTTTCTTT.

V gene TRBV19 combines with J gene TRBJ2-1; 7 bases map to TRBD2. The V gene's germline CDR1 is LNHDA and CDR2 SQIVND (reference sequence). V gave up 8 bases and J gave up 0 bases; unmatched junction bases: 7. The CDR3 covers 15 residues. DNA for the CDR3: TGTGCCAGTGCACTAGCGAGGAGCTCCTACAATGAGCAGTTCTTC. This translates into CASALARSSYNEQFF. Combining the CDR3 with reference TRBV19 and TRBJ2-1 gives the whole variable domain DGGITQSPKYLFRKEGQNVTLSCEQNLNHDAMYWYRQDPGQGLRLIYYSQIVNDFQKGDIAEGYSVSREKKESFPLTVTSAQKNPTAFYLCASALARSSYNEQFFGPGTRLTVL.

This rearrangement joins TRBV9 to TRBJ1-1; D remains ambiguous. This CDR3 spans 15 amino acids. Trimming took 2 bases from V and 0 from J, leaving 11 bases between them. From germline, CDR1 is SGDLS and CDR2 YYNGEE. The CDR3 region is CASSVTDVLNTEAFF. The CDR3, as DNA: TGTGCCAGCAGCGTGACTGACGTTTTGAACACTGAAGCTTTCTTT.

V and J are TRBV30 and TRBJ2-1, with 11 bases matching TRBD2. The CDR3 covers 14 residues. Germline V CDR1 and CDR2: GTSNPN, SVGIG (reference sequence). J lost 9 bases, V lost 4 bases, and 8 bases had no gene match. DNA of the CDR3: TGTGCCTGGACCGCTAGCGGGGGGCGGGTTGAGCAGTTCTTC. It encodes CAWTASGGRVEQFF.

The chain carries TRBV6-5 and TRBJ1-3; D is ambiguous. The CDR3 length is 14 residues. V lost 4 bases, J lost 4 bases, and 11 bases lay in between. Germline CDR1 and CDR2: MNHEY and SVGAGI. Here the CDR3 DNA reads TGTGCCAGCAGTTCCCCGGACTCGGGAAACACCATATATTTT. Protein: CASSSPDSGNTIYF.

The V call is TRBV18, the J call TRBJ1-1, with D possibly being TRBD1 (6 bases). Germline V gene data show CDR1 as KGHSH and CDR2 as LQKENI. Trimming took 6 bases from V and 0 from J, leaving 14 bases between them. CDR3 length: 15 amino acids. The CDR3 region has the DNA TGTGCCAGCTCTCCAGGGAGGGGGTTGAACACTGAAGCTTTCTTT. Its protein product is CASSPGRGLNTEAFF.

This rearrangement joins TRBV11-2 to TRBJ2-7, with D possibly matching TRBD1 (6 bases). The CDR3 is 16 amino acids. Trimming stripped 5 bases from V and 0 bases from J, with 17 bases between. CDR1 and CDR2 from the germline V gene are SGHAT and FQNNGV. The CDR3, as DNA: TGTGCCAGCAGCCCCCGGTCTGGGACAAACTCCTACGAGCAGTACTTC. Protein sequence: CASSPRSGTNSYEQYF.

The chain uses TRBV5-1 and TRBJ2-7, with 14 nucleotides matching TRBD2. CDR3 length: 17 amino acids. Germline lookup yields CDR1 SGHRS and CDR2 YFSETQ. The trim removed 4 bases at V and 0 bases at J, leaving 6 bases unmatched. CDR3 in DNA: TGCGCCAGCAGCCCTACCGGGACTAGCGGGGGCTCCTACGAGCAGTACTTC. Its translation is CASSPTGTSGGSYEQYF.

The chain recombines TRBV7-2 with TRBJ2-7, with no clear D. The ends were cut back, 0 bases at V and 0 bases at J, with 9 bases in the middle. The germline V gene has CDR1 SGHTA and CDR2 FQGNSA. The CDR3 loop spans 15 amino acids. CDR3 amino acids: CASSLATAISYEQYF. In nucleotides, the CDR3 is TGTGCCAGCAGCTTAGCCACCGCGATCTCCTACGAGCAGTACTTC.